The 28 T cell receptor beta chains below come from one sample, sequenced in a study of control samples from healthy donors and cancer patients. Sequencing was performed with immunoSEQ multiplex PCR; in TCRdb, only in-frame clones are kept and a portion is missing. The sample lists approximately 100,000 clones; 86% were seen once. Sequencing was done on a sample of blood. The receptors were sampled from a man younger than 45 in good health.

The genes are TRBV12-3 or TRBV12-4 and TRBJ1-2; maybe TRBD1 (6 bases). The CDR3 sequence is 13 residues long. Trimming left V 3 bases short and J 6 bases short, with 11 bases between. In nucleotides, the CDR3 is TGTGCCAGCAGTTTCCGCCGGGACAATGGCTACACCTTC. Encoded protein: CASSFRRDNGYTF.

Comments on this clone: Different DNA sequences within this sample yield the same CDR3. The CDR3: CASSVQGNTEAFF. In nucleotides, the CDR3 is TGTGCCAGCAGTGTACAGGGGAACACTGAAGCTTTCTTT. The chain combines TRBV12-3 or TRBV12-4 with TRBJ1-1; a possible D gene is TRBD1 (6 bases). Trimming left V 5 bases short and J 1 base short, with 8 bases between. CDR3 size: 13 residues.

This clone was picked up one time. The J gene is TRBJ2-2, the V gene TRBV6-5, with TRBD1 matching over 7 bases. The junction had 5 bases not matched to a gene; V was cut back by 3 bases and J by 7 bases. The CDR3 consists of 14 residues. CDR1 and CDR2 from the germline V gene are MNHEY and SVGAGI. CDR3 loop: CASSYRQGIGELFF. CDR3 sequence (DNA): TGTGCCAGCAGTTATAGACAGGGAATCGGGGAGCTGTTTTTT.

V is TRBV5-6 and J is TRBJ2-6; no clear D. V dropped 7 bases and J dropped 0 bases, with 14 bases sitting between them. This CDR3 is built from 16 residues. Germline V CDR1 and CDR2: SGHDT, YYEEEE. The CDR3 DNA is TGTGCCAGCCGACCGACGCAGAGCTCTGGGGCCAACGTCCTGACTTTC. Encoded protein: CASRPTQSSGANVLTF.

This sequence joins TRBV5-1 and TRBJ2-5, with TRBD1 matching over 7 bases. CDR1 and CDR2 (germline): SGHRS, YFSETQ. CDR3 length equals 14 residues. V shed 2 bases, J shed 1 base, and the junction held 2 bases outside the gene matches. The CDR3 region has the DNA TGCGCCAGCAGCTTCGGACAGGTCCAAGAGACCCAGTACTTC. It codes for CASSFGQVQETQYF.

The V and J genes are TRBV6-5 and TRBJ2-7; D is ambiguous. The end of the DNA fits TRBJ2-5 better, so the J call may be wrong. The CDR3 loop spans 11 amino acids. Germline V gene sequence: CDR1 MNHEY, CDR2 SVGAGI. The CDR3 sequence is CASSYSETQYF. DNA for the CDR3: TGTGCCAGCAGTTACTCAGAGACCCAGTACTTC.

The chain uses TRBV7-9 and TRBJ1-6; D is undetermined. CDR1 and CDR2 from the germline V gene are SEHNR and FQNEAQ (reference sequence). The CDR3 extends over 14 amino acids. Trimming left V 4 bases short and J 9 bases short, with 13 bases between. CDR3 loop: CASSWSTPGSPLHF. The CDR3 DNA reads TGTGCCAGCAGCTGGTCTACACCAGGTTCACCCCTCCACTTT.

V usage is TRBV6-5 and J usage is TRBJ1-5; 8 bases are a match to TRBD1. V lost 6 bases to trimming and J lost 11 bases; unmatched junction nucleotides: 15. This CDR3 is 15 amino acids long. The germline V gene has CDR1 MNHEY and CDR2 SVGAGI. Here the CDR3 DNA reads TGTGCCAGCAGATCAACCGACAGGGGAAGAAACTCCCAGCATTTT. This gives the protein CASRSTDRGRNSQHF.

With regard to this clone: This sample also contains other DNA sequences that code for the same CDR3. V is TRBV6-1 and J is TRBJ2-7; 7 bases are a match to TRBD2. Germline CDR1 MNHNS, CDR2 SASEGT. This CDR3 has 15 amino acids. CDR3 sequence (DNA): TGTGCCAGCAGTGAAAGGTACGGGGGGTCCTATGAGCAGTACGTC. This sequence encodes CASSERYGGSYEQYV.

V usage is TRBV24-1 and J usage is TRBJ2-7; 9 nucleotides align to TRBD1. V trimming: 6 bases; J trimming: 4 bases; junction bases outside the gene matches: 12. CDR1 KGHDR and CDR2 SFDVKD come from the germline V gene. The CDR3 has 16 amino acids. The CDR3 loop is CATSQGGQGDIYEQYV. The CDR3 DNA is TGTGCCACCAGTCAAGGGGGACAGGGCGATATTTACGAGCAGTACGTC.

The V and J genes are TRBV5-8 and TRBJ2-5, with 8 positions matching TRBD2. Germline CDR1 and CDR2: SGHTS and YDEGEE. V lost 3 bases to trimming and J lost 3 bases; unmatched junction nucleotides: 4. The CDR3 has 14 amino acids. Here the CDR3 DNA reads TGTGCCAGCAGCTGGGGGACTAGGAAAGAGACCCAGTACTTC. This sequence encodes CASSWGTRKETQYF.

The table lists this clone with a count of one. The J gene is TRBJ2-5, the V gene TRBV7-2, with D tentatively TRBD2 (6 bases). V was cut by 2 bases and J by 4 bases, with 11 bases left in between. Germline V CDR1 and CDR2: SGHTA, FQGNSA. The CDR3 contains 14 residues. The CDR3 loop reads CASSLRRRGETQYF. CDR3 bases: TGTGCCAGCAGCTTACGGCGGCGGGGAGAGACCCAGTACTTC.

The chain joins TRBV21-1 to TRBJ1-1. TRBV21-1 is tagged as a pseudogene. This CDR3 has 11 amino acids. In DNA, the CDR3 is TGTGCCAGAACCCAAGGCACTGAAGCTTTCTTT. Protein sequence: CARTQGTEAFF.

This chain connects TRBV7-8 to TRBJ2-7; no reliable D call. The germline V gene has CDR1 SGHVS and CDR2 FQNEAQ. V lost 3 bases, J lost 6 bases, and 15 bases lay in between. The CDR3 extends over 14 amino acids. The CDR3 sequence is CASSLNVGPSEQYV. CDR3 in DNA: TGTGCCAGCAGCTTGAATGTGGGTCCCTCCGAGCAGTACGTC.

The CDR3 sequence: CASTFRVGYTEAFF. CDR3 nucleotides: TGTGCCAGTACCTTCAGGGTGGGGTACACTGAAGCTTTCTTT. J is TRBJ1-1 and V is TRBV19; D may be TRBD1 (5 bases). Trimming pared 7 bases from V and 3 bases from J, leaving 15 bases between. Germline values: CDR1 LNHDA, CDR2 SQIVND (reference sequence). CDR3 size: 14 residues.

The gene calls are TRBV5-1 and TRBJ1-2; TRBD1 might be the D (6 bases). The CDR3 covers 15 residues. Trimming left V 4 bases short and J 2 bases short, with 15 bases between. Germline assignment: CDR1 SGHRS and CDR2 YFSETQ. As DNA, the CDR3 is TGCGCCAGCAGCATAGGGGGAACCTTCAACTATGGCTACACCTTC. It is translated as CASSIGGTFNYGYTF. The whole variable domain, remainder taken from reference TRBV5-1 and TRBJ1-2, is KAGVTQTPRYLIKTRGQQVTLSCSPISGHRSVSWYQQTPGQGLQFLFEYFSETQRNKGNFPGRFSGRQFSNSRSEMNVSTLELGDSALYLCASSIGGTFNYGYTFGSGTRLTVV.

The chain couples TRBV11-2 to TRBJ2-5; D perhaps matches TRBD1 (6 bases). Germline loops: CDR1 SGHAT, CDR2 FQNNGV. Trimming took off 1 base at V and 1 base at J, with 7 bases between the two ends. There are 14 residues in the CDR3. The CDR3 nucleotides read TGTGCCAGCAGCTTAGGGACAGTCCAAGAGACCCAGTACTTC. Translation: CASSLGTVQETQYF.

The chain couples TRBV6-5 to TRBJ2-5; TRBD1 matches at 10 bases. CDR3 size: 12 residues. J was trimmed by 5 bases and V by 10 bases; bases with no gene match: 4. Germline V gives CDR1 MNHEY, CDR2 SVGAGI. The CDR3 DNA sequence: TGTGCCACGGGGACAGGGGAGGAGACCCAGTACTTC. Amino acid sequence: CATGTGEETQYF.

This chain uses TRBV12-3 or TRBV12-4 with TRBJ2-1; tentative D call: TRBD2 (5 bases). The CDR3 spans 12 residues. Trimming removed 5 bases from V and 9 bases from J, with 11 bases in between. CDR3 DNA: TGTGCCAGCAGTGAGGGCCCCGGTGAGCAGTTCTTC. It is translated as CASSEGPGEQFF.

This chain joins TRBV6-5 and TRBJ2-1; TRBD1 might be the D (6 bases). V was clipped by 6 bases and J by 8 bases, with 14 bases between them. Germline assignment: CDR1 MNHEY and CDR2 SVGAGI. The CDR3 is 13 amino acids. The CDR3 DNA reads as TGTGCCAGCAGCAGGGACATCAGGGATGAGCAGTTCTTC. Protein: CASSRDIRDEQFF.

The chain combines TRBV5-1 with TRBJ2-7; 8 bases are shared with TRBD2. Germline loops: CDR1 SGHRS, CDR2 YFSETQ. CDR3 length: 17 amino acids. V lost 0 bases and J lost 0; bases outside the gene matches: 8. In nucleotides, the CDR3 is TGCGCCAGCAGCTTGGCGACCAGCGGGGGTTCCTCCTACGAGCAGTACTTC. The encoded protein is CASSLATSGGSSYEQYF.

The chain uses TRBV6-1 and TRBJ2-5; the D gene could be TRBD1 or TRBD2 (6 bases each). V was trimmed by 2 bases and J by 4 bases, leaving 20 bases between them. CDR3 length: 17 residues. Germline V lookup: CDR1 MNHNS, CDR2 SASEGT. The CDR3 sequence: CASSERRGAYGGETQYF. The CDR3 DNA reads TGTGCCAGCAGTGAAAGAAGGGGGGCGTACGGAGGAGAGACCCAGTACTTC.

The chain has TRBV19 and TRBJ2-3; 9 nucleotides line up with TRBD1. This CDR3 contains 15 residues. CDR1 and CDR2 (germline): LNHDA, SQIVND (reference sequence). J gave up 1 base and V 6 bases, and 5 bases lay outside the gene matches. The CDR3 sequence is CASRDRGVGTDTQYF. In DNA, the CDR3 is TGTGCCAGTAGGGACAGGGGAGTGGGCACAGATACGCAGTATTTT. The full variable domain, rest sourced from reference TRBV19 and TRBJ2-3, is DGGITQSPKYLFRKEGQNVTLSCEQNLNHDAMYWYRQDPGQGLRLIYYSQIVNDFQKGDIAEGYSVSREKKESFPLTVTSAQKNPTAFYLCASRDRGVGTDTQYFGPGTRLTVL.

The table lists this clone with a few counts. This chain links TRBV13 with TRBJ2-3; D is unclear. Germline V lookup: CDR1 PRHDT, CDR2 FYEKMQ (reference sequence). The CDR3 length is 16 residues. Trimming took 2 bases from V and 3 from J, leaving 15 bases between them. CDR3 nucleotide sequence: TGTGCCAGCAGCTTATATATTGCCAGAGGAACAGATACGCAGTATTTT. Translated: CASSLYIARGTDTQYF.

This clone was seen more than once but under ten times. The chain joins TRBV10-1 to TRBJ2-7, with D perhaps being TRBD1 or TRBD2 (5 bases each). The CDR3 sequence is 13 residues long. Trimming shortened V by 2 bases and J by 2 bases, and 7 bases separated the two germline ends. CDR1 and CDR2 from the germline V gene are WNHNN and SYGVQD (reference sequence). The CDR3 coding sequence is TGCGCCAGCAGTGAGAGGGACCCCTACGAGCAGTACGTC. The encoded protein is CASSERDPYEQYV.

This chain links TRBV6-7 with TRBJ2-1; 8 bases align to TRBD1. TRBV6-7 falls under the ORF class, with uncertain function. The trim removed 2 bases at V and 3 bases at J, leaving 9 bases unmatched. This CDR3 spans 17 amino acids. The chain's CDR3 is CASSYKFRDRFYNEQFF. CDR3 coding DNA: TGTGCCAGCAGTTACAAATTCCGGGACAGGTTCTACAATGAGCAGTTCTTC.

The J gene is TRBJ1-5, the V gene TRBV27, with D possibly matching TRBD1 (6 bases). The CDR3 sequence is 13 residues long. Per germline, CDR1 MNHEY and CDR2 SMNVEV (reference sequence). V was cut by 5 bases and J by 7 bases, with 12 bases left in between. The CDR3 here is CASSLTGTQPQHF. In DNA, the CDR3 is TGTGCCAGCAGTCTAACAGGGACCCAGCCCCAGCATTTT.

V is TRBV9 and J is TRBJ1-1; 7 bases are shared with TRBD1. CDR3 size: 12 residues. V was pared by 0 bases and J by 10 bases, with 3 bases of the junction left unmatched. Germline assignment: CDR1 SGDLS and CDR2 YYNGEE. CDR3 nucleotides: TGTGCCAGCAGCGTAGAGAGGGGGCGAGCTTTCTTT. This gives the protein CASSVERGRAFF.